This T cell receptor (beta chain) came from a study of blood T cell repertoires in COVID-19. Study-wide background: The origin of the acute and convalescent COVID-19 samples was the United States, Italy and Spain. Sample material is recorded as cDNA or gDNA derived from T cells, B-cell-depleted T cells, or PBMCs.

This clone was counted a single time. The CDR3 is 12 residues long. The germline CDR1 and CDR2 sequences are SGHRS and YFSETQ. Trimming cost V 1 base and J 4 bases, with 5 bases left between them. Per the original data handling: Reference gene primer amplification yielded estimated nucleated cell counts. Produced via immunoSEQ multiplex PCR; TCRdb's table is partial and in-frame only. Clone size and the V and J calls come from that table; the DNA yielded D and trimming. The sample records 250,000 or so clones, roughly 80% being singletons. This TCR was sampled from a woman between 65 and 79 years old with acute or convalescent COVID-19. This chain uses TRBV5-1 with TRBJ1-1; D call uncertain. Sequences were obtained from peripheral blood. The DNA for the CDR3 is TGCGCCAGCAGCTTGCGTAGCACTGAAGCTTTCTTT. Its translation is CASSLRSTEAFF. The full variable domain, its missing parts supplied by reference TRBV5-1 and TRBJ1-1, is KAGVTQTPRYLIKTRGQQVTLSCSPISGHRSVSWYQQTPGQGLQFLFEYFSETQRNKGNFPGRFSGRQFSNSRSEMNVSTLELGDSALYLCASSLRSTEAFFGQGTRLTVV.